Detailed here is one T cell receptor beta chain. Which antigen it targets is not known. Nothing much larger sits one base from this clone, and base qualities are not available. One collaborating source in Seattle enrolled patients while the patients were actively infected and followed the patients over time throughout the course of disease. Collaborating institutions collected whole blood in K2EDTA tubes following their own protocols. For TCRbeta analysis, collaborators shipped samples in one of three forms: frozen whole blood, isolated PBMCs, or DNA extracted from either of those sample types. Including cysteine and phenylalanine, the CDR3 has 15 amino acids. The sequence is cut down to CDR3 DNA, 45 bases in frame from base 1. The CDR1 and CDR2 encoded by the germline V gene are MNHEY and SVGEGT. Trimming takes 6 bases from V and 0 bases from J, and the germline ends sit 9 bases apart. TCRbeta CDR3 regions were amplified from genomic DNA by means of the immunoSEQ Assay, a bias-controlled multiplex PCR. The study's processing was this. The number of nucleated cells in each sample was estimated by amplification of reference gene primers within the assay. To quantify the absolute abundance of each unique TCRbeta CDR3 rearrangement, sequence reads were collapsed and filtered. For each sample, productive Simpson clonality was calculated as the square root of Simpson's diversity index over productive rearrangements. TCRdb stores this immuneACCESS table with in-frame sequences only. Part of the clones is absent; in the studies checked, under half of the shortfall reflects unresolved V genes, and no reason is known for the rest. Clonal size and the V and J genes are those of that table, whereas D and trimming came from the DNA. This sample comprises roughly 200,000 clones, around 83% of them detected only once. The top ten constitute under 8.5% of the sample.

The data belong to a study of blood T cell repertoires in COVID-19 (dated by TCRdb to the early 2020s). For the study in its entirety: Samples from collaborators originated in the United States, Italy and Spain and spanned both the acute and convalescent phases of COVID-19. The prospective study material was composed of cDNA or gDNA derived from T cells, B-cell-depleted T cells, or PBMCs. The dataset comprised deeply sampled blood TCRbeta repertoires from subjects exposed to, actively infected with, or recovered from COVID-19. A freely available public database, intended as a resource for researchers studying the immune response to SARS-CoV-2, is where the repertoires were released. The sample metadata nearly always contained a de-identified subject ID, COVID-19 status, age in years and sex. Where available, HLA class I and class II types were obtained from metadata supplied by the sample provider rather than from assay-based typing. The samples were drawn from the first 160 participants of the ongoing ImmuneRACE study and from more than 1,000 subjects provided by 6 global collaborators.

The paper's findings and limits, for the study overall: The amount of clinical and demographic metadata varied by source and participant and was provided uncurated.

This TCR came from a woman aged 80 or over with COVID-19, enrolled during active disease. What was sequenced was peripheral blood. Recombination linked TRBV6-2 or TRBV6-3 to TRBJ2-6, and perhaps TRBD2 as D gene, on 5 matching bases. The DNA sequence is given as TGTGCCAGCAGCACGGGATTCTCTGGGGCCAACGTCCTGACTTTC. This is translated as CASSTGFSGANVLTF.